Described below is a single TCR beta chain sequence and its context. Its target is not known. The sample is drawn from a study of T cell repertoires in cytomegalovirus infection. Study overall: CMV infection plus the matching HLA type was flagged by public TCR beta signatures.

Broader study findings: Based on cumulative public TCR beta family frequency, carriers of CMV plus the relevant HLA were identified. What dominated the ex vivo response were HLA-C-restricted CMV-specific TCR beta clonotypes.

From the reads, TCRdb called clonotypes with MiXCR, one entry per CDR3 protein. The sample contains more than 150,000 distinct CDR3 sequences, roughly a fifth of which appear only once. The length of the CDR3 is 14 residues. V was shortened by 3 bases and J by 1 base, with 9 bases between the two germline ends. Germline CDR1 and CDR2: SGHVS and FQNEAQ. This sequence originates from a human donor in good health (CMV status not recorded). Some clones in this sample may be carry-over from other donors' samples. The chain has TRBV7-8 and TRBJ1-1, with D possibly TRBD1 on 5 matching bases. Sequenced input: PBMCs. This CDR3 is CASSFRDGNTEAFF. Here the CDR3 DNA reads TGTGCCAGCAGCTTCAGGGATGGGAACACTGAAGCTTTCTTT.